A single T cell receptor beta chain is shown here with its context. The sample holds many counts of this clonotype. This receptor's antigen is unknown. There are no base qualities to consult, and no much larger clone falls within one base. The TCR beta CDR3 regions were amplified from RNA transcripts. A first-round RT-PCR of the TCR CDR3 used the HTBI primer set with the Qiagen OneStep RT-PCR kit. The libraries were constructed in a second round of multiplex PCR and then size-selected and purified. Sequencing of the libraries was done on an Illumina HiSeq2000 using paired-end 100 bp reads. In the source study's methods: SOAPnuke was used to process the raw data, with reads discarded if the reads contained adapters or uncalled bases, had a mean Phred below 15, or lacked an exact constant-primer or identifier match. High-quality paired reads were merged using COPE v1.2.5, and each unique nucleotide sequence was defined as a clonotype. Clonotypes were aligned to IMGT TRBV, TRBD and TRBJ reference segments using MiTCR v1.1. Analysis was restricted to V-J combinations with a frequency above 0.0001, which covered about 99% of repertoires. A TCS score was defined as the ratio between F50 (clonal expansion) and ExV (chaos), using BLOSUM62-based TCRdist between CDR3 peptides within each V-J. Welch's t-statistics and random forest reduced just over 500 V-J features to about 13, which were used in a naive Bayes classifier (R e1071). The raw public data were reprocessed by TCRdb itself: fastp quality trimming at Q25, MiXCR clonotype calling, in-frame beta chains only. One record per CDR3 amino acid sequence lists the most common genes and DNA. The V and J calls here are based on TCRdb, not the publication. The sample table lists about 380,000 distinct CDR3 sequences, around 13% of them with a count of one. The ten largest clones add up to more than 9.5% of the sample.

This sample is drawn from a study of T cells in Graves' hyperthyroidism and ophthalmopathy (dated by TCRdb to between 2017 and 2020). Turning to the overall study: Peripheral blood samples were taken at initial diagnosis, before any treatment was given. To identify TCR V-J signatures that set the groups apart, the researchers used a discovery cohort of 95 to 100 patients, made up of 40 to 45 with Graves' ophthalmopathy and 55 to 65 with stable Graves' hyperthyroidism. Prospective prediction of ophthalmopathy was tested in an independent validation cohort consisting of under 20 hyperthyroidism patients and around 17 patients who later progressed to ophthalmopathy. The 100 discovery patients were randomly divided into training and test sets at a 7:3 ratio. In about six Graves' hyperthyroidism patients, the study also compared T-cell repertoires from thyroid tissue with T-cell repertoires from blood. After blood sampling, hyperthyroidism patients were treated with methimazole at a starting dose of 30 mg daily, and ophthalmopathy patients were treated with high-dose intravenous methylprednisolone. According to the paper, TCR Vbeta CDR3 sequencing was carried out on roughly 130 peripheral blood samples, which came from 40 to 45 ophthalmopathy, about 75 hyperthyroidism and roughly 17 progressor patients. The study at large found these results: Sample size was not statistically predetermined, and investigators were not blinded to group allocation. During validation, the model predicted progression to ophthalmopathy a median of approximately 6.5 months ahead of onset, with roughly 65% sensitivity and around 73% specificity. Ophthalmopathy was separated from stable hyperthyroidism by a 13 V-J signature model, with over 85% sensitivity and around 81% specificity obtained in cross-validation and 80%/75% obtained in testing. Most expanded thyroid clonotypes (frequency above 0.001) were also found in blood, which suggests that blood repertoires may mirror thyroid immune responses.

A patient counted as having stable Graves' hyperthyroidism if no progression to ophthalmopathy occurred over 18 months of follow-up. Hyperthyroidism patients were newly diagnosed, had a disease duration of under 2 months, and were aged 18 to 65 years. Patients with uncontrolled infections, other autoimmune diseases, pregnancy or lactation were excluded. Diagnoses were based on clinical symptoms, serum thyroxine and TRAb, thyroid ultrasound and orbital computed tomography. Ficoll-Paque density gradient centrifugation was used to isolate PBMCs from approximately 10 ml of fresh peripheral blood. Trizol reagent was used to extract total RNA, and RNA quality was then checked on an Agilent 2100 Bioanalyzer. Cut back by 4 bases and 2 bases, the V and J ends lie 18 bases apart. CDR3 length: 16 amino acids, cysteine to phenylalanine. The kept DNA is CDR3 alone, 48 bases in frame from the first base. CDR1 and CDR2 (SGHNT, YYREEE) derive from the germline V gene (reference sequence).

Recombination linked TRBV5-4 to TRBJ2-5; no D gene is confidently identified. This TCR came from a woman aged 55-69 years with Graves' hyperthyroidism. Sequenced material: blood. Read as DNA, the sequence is TGTGCCAGCAGCCAGCCGTTAGGGAAAGAACAAGAGACCCAGTACTTC. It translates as CASSQPLGKEQETQYF.